This is a list of T cell receptor beta chains from one sample in a study of response to subunit inactivated influenza vaccine. In TCRdb, the RT-PCR reads were re-called with MiXCR into one record per CDR3 protein. The sample shows approximately 500,000 distinct CDR3 sequences, around 15% of them seen only once. The sequencing used PBMCs from blood, collected 11 to 12 days after vaccination. These receptor sequences come from a middle-aged man who received an inactivated influenza vaccine. Both conserved end residues are part of each CDR3. A D gene is named only where the DNA matches it firmly. The size field is filled for only some rows; it gives once, few, many or a size class.

>TRBV20-1|few|TRBJ1-3|-
TGCAGTGCTACCGCCGGGACAGGAAACACCATATATTTT
CSATAGTGNTIYF
>TRBV7-9|many|TRBJ2-2|-
TGTGCCAGCAGCTTAGAAGCCGGGGAGCTGTTTTTT
CASSLEAGELFF
>TRBV6-5|-|TRBJ2-2|TRBD2
TGTGCCAGCAGTTCGGGAGCGGGGGCGAACACCGGGGAGCTGTTTTTT
CASSSGAGANTGELFF
>TRBV4-2|-|TRBJ2-7|TRBD2
TGTGCCAGCAGCCAAGAACTCATAGCGGGAGTTGCCCAGACCTACGAGCAGTACTTC
CASSQELIAGVAQTYEQYF
>TRBV29-1|-|TRBJ2-4|-
TGCATCGTTGGAGAGCGAACGGCCAAAAACATTCAGTACTTC
CIVGERTAKNIQYF
>TRBV12-3/TRBV12-4|many|TRBJ1-2|-
TGTGCCAGCAGTTTCGGCAGCAACTATGGCTACACCTTC
CASSFGSNYGYTF
>TRBV3-1|-|TRBJ1-6|-
TGTGCCAGCAGCAAGGGTGGGGTTAATTCACCCCTCCACTTT
CASSKGGVNSPLHF
>TRBV12-3/TRBV12-4|-|TRBJ1-1|-
TGTGCCAGCAGTTTAGAGGGGATAAAATCCGAAGCTTTCTTT
CASSLEGIKSEAFF
>TRBV29-1|few|TRBJ2-2|TRBD1
TGCAGCGCCATACAGGGGTCCGGGGAGCTGTTTTTT
CSAIQGSGELFF
>TRBV4-2|-|TRBJ2-7|TRBD2
TGTGCCAGCAGCCAAAGCCGCCCTAGCGGGGGAGCCTACGAGCAGTACTTC
CASSQSRPSGGAYEQYF
>TRBV12-3/TRBV12-4|few|TRBJ1-5|TRBD1
TGTGCCAGCAGTTTTGAGGCCAGGGGGTTGAAGGGGGATCAGCCCCAGCATTTT
CASSFEARGLKGDQPQHF
>TRBV10-3|-|TRBJ2-6|TRBD2
TGTGCCATCAGTACCCCGGGACTACGCTCTGGGGCCAACGTCCTGACTTTC
CAISTPGLRSGANVLTF
>TRBV20-1|many|TRBJ2-1|-
TGCAGTGCTAGAGGGCCAAAAAACCCCAATGAGCAGTTCTTC
CSARGPKNPNEQFF
>TRBV7-8|few|TRBJ2-1|-
TGTGCCAGCAGCTTAGATAGACTACGTCGTTACAATGAGCAGTTCTTC
CASSLDRLRRYNEQFF
>TRBV7-9|many|TRBJ2-1|-
TGTGCCAGCAGCTTAGCCCTCGGGGAGGAGCAGTTCTTC
CASSLALGEEQFF
>TRBV7-9|-|TRBJ1-3|-
TGTGCCAGCAGCTTAATCGCAGGCCCTCCTGGAAACACCATATATTTT
CASSLIAGPPGNTIYF